These T cell receptor beta chains were read from a single sample in a study of blood T cell repertoires in COVID-19. Here immunoSEQ multiplex PCR was the method, and the copy in TCRdb shows in-frame clones only, minus some. The top ten hold around 8% of the sample, which has about half a million clones, 88% seen once. Sequenced material: PBMCs or T cells enriched from blood (not recorded which). All receptors come from a woman in her sixties or seventies who had recovered from COVID-19. Both conserved end residues are part of each CDR3. D genes are given only for firm matches. A clone size is listed for some rows: how often the clone was seen (once, few, many), or a class if it is expanded.

D: TRBD1
V: TRBV6-1
J: TRBJ2-3
size: -
CDR3: CASSGPDRDRGSDTQYF
DNA: TGTGCCAGCAGTGGACCAGACCGGGACAGGGGTTCAGATACGCAGTATTTT

D: TRBD1
V: TRBV4-1
J: TRBJ1-2
size: -
CDR3: CASHETGKMDGYTF
DNA: TGCGCCAGCCATGAGACAGGGAAAATGGATGGCTACACCTTC

D: -
V: TRBV29-1
J: TRBJ2-5
size: -
CDR3: CSALAGTAASQYF
DNA: TGCAGCGCCCTCGCCGGGACTGCCGCATCCCAGTACTTC

D: -
V: TRBV24-1
J: TRBJ2-3
size: -
CDR3: CATSAIAGEGTDTQYF
DNA: TGTGCCACCAGTGCCATCGCCGGGGAAGGCACAGATACGCAGTATTTT

D: TRBD1
V: TRBV5-1
J: TRBJ1-4
size: -
CDR3: CASRRTGGEVEQLFF
DNA: TGCGCCAGCAGAAGAACAGGGGGCGAGGTTGAACAACTGTTTTTT

D: TRBD1
V: TRBV13
J: TRBJ1-2
size: -
CDR3: CASSPRGHGSLNYGYTF
DNA: TGTGCCAGCAGCCCCAGGGGGCATGGGAGCCTGAACTATGGCTACACCTTC

D: -
V: TRBV24-1
J: TRBJ2-2
size: -
CDR3: CATSDLLVTGELFF
DNA: TGTGCCACCAGTGATTTGCTAGTAACCGGGGAGCTGTTTTTT

D: -
V: TRBV7-2
J: TRBJ1-4
size: -
CDR3: CASSFLDGGRNEKLFF
DNA: TGTGCCAGCAGCTTTTTGGACGGGGGAAGAAATGAAAAACTGTTTTTT

D: -
V: TRBV9
J: TRBJ1-3
size: once
CDR3: CASSTTGNTIYF
DNA: TGTGCCAGCAGCACTACAGGGAACACCATATATTTT

D: -
V: TRBV2
J: TRBJ2-3
size: -
CDR3: CASSEGRGWNTQYF
DNA: TGTGCCAGCAGTGAAGGGCGAGGCTGGAATACGCAGTATTTT

D: -
V: TRBV18
J: TRBJ2-3
size: -
CDR3: CASSPPLGTDTQYF
DNA: TGTGCCAGCTCACCACCCCTCGGGACAGATACGCAGTATTTT

D: TRBD2
V: TRBV10-1
J: TRBJ2-1
size: -
CDR3: CASSLLAGARNEQFF
DNA: TGCGCCAGCAGCCTACTAGCGGGGGCTAGGAATGAGCAGTTCTTC

D: TRBD1
V: TRBV7-2
J: TRBJ1-4
size: once
CDR3: CASSQMGTGREKLFF
DNA: TGTGCCAGCAGCCAGATGGGGACAGGGAGGGAAAAACTGTTTTTT

D: -
V: TRBV6-5
J: TRBJ2-2
size: -
CDR3: CASSRDGLPGELFF
DNA: TGTGCCAGCAGCCGCGATGGTCTCCCCGGGGAGCTGTTTTTT

D: -
V: TRBV12-3/TRBV12-4
J: TRBJ1-2
size: -
CDR3: CASSPARGGGYTF
DNA: TGTGCCAGCAGTCCCGCCAGGGGTGGCGGCTACACCTTC

D: -
V: TRBV7-2
J: TRBJ1-2
size: -
CDR3: CASSLFQGTESSGYTF
DNA: TGTGCCAGCAGCTTATTCCAGGGCACAGAAAGTAGTGGCTACACCTTC

D: TRBD1
V: TRBV9
J: TRBJ1-6
size: -
CDR3: CASSPQRTGHNSPLHF
DNA: TGTGCCAGCAGCCCCCAACGGACAGGGCATAATTCACCCCTCCACTTT

D: -
V: TRBV5-1
J: TRBJ1-2
size: -
CDR3: CASTNGYGYTF
DNA: TGCGCCAGCACGAACGGCTATGGCTACACCTTC

D: -
V: TRBV15
J: TRBJ2-2
size: -
CDR3: CATSKGNWGELFF
DNA: TGTGCCACCAGCAAGGGGAATTGGGGGGAGCTGTTTTTT

D: -
V: TRBV29-1
J: TRBJ1-3
size: -
CDR3: CSVDGGFSGNTIYF
DNA: TGCAGCGTTGACGGCGGCTTCTCTGGAAACACCATATATTTT

D: -
V: TRBV7-8
J: TRBJ2-4
size: -
CDR3: CASSLARQGLAKNIQYF
DNA: TGTGCCAGCAGCTTAGCCCGGCAGGGCCTAGCCAAAAACATTCAGTACTTC

D: TRBD1
V: TRBV2
J: TRBJ1-5
size: -
CDR3: CASIGQGPNQPQHF
DNA: TGTGCCAGCATTGGACAGGGTCCCAATCAGCCCCAGCATTTT

D: -
V: TRBV5-1
J: TRBJ2-5
size: once
CDR3: CASRGKGQETQYF
DNA: TGCGCCAGCCGGGGGAAGGGCCAAGAGACCCAGTACTTC

D: -
V: TRBV9
J: TRBJ2-3
size: -
CDR3: CASSERAGPSTDTQYF
DNA: TGTGCCAGCAGCGAAAGAGCGGGTCCTAGCACAGATACGCAGTATTTT

D: -
V: TRBV11-2
J: TRBJ2-5
size: -
CDR3: CASSPVGLQETQYF
DNA: TGTGCCAGCAGCCCTGTCGGACTCCAAGAGACCCAGTACTTC

D: -
V: TRBV15
J: TRBJ1-2
size: -
CDR3: CATSAGQLGTNYGYTF
DNA: TGTGCCACCAGCGCTGGACAGCTCGGGACTAACTATGGCTACACCTTC

D: TRBD1
V: TRBV3-1/TRBV3-2
J: TRBJ1-2
size: -
CDR3: CASSLQGNYGYTF
DNA: TGTGCCAGCAGCTTACAGGGGAACTATGGCTACACCTTC

D: TRBD2
V: TRBV5-6
J: TRBJ2-1
size: -
CDR3: CASFRPAGGSSYNEQFF
DNA: TGTGCCAGCTTCAGACCAGCGGGGGGAAGCTCCTACAATGAGCAGTTCTTC

D: TRBD1
V: TRBV19
J: TRBJ2-3
size: -
CDR3: CATRTGWGTDTQYF
DNA: TGTGCCACCCGGACAGGATGGGGCACAGATACGCAGTATTTT

D: -
V: TRBV6-2/TRBV6-3
J: TRBJ2-7
size: -
CDR3: CASSYSHEQYF
DNA: TGTGCCAGCAGTTACAGCCACGAGCAGTACTTC

D: -
V: TRBV19
J: TRBJ1-2
size: -
CDR3: CASSTAGDTNYGYTF
DNA: TGTGCCAGTAGTACCGCAGGGGATACTAACTATGGCTACACCTTC

D: TRBD1
V: TRBV6-5
J: TRBJ1-2
size: once
CDR3: CASSLTGADGYTF
DNA: TGTGCCAGCAGTCTGACAGGGGCGGATGGCTACACCTTC

D: TRBD1
V: TRBV7-2
J: TRBJ2-1
size: -
CDR3: CASSSRTGQSYNEQFF
DNA: TGTGCCAGCAGCTCCCGTACGGGACAGTCTTACAATGAGCAGTTCTTC

D: -
V: TRBV19
J: TRBJ1-1
size: once
CDR3: CASSIRTAVNTEAFF
DNA: TGTGCCAGTAGTATCCGGACAGCTGTGAACACTGAAGCTTTCTTT

D: -
V: TRBV6-4
J: TRBJ2-6
size: once
CDR3: CASSETTSGANVLTF
DNA: TGTGCCAGCAGTGAGACTACCTCTGGGGCCAACGTCCTGACTTTC

D: TRBD2
V: TRBV5-1
J: TRBJ2-3
size: -
CDR3: CASSLRLAGGISTDTQYF
DNA: TGCGCCAGCAGCTTGAGGCTAGCGGGGGGAATAAGCACAGATACGCAGTATTTT

D: -
V: TRBV28
J: TRBJ2-1
size: -
CDR3: CAVSGGASNEQFF
DNA: TGTGCCGTCTCTGGGGGGGCAAGTAATGAGCAGTTCTTC

D: TRBD1
V: TRBV2
J: TRBJ2-2
size: -
CDR3: CASSGQGANTGELFF
DNA: TGTGCCAGCAGTGGTCAGGGGGCGAACACCGGGGAGCTGTTTTTT

D: TRBD1
V: TRBV5-1
J: TRBJ2-2
size: -
CDR3: CASSLNQRGQGGFIAGELFF
DNA: TGCGCCAGCAGCTTGAACCAAAGAGGACAGGGGGGATTTATTGCCGGGGAGCTGTTTTTT

D: -
V: TRBV12-5
J: TRBJ1-4
size: -
CDR3: CASGLVLGASYEKLFF
DNA: TGTGCTAGTGGTTTGGTTTTGGGGGCTTCGTATGAAAAACTGTTTTTT

D: TRBD2
V: TRBV2
J: TRBJ2-1
size: -
CDR3: CASRAGTSYNEQFF
DNA: TGTGCCAGCAGGGCCGGGACTAGCTACAATGAGCAGTTCTTC

D: -
V: TRBV5-5
J: TRBJ2-1
size: -
CDR3: CASSWASSYNEQFF
DNA: TGTGCCAGCAGCTGGGCAAGCTCCTACAATGAGCAGTTCTTC

D: -
V: TRBV5-1
J: TRBJ2-7
size: -
CDR3: CASSLEGIDSYEQYF
DNA: TGCGCCAGCAGCTTGGAGGGGATCGACTCCTACGAGCAGTACTTC

D: -
V: TRBV19
J: TRBJ2-7
size: -
CDR3: CASSPPDSLTKQYF
DNA: TGTGCCAGTAGTCCCCCGGACTCCCTTACGAAGCAGTACTTC

D: TRBD2
V: TRBV28
J: TRBJ2-7
size: -
CDR3: CASSLYGGGSSYEQYF
DNA: TGTGCCAGCAGTTTATACGGCGGGGGTAGCTCCTACGAGCAGTACTTC